This T cell receptor (beta chain) was recorded in a study of tumor-infiltrating lymphocytes in localized non-small cell lung cancer. Overall study: Some samples were collected after neoadjuvant chemotherapy; smokers, never-smokers and several histologies were included.

General observations from the study: Each assay used a separate piece of the same tissue.

The table came from immunoSEQ multiplex PCR; TCRdb's copy has only in-frame clones and leaves some out. The sample holds approximately 17,000 clones, around 74% seen once. Trimming cost V 3 bases and J 4 bases, with 15 bases left between them. The CDR3 is 14 amino acids. Germline CDR1 and CDR2: GTSNPN and SVGIG (reference sequence). As regards this clone: The antigen is unknown.

J is TRBJ1-1 and V is TRBV30; maybe TRBD1 (5 bases). The receptor was derived from a human donor with non-small cell lung cancer. The source material was lung tumor tissue. CDR3: CAWRGPSGSTEAFF. As DNA, the CDR3 is TGTGCCTGGAGGGGGCCCTCGGGGAGCACTGAAGCTTTCTTT.